One and the same sample provided the 5 T cell receptor beta chains below, sequenced in a study of T cells in Graves' hyperthyroidism and ophthalmopathy (dated by TCRdb to the late 2010s). Libraries came from multiplex PCR. Sequencing used an Illumina HiSeq 2000. TCR beta CDR3 regions were amplified from RNA transcripts. A first-round RT-PCR of the TCR CDR3 used the HTBI primer set with the Qiagen OneStep RT-PCR kit. The public reads were run again by TCRdb, first through fastp at Q25 and then through MiXCR, and only productive beta chains were kept. Entries that share a CDR3 protein sequence are merged under the most common genes and DNA. This sample gives about 740,000 distinct CDR3 sequences in total; around 15% of them show up just once. Clones ranked in the top ten supply 10% of the sample. The specimen sequenced was blood. The receptors were sampled from a woman aged 18 to 35 with Graves' hyperthyroidism.

This clonotype was counted at least ten times. The rearrangement joins TRBV7-2 to TRBJ2-1; 9 bases are shared with TRBD1. J was trimmed by 8 bases and V by 1 base; bases with no gene match: 6. Germline CDR1 and CDR2: SGHTA and FQGNSA. This CDR3 spans 15 amino acids. In DNA, the CDR3 is TGTGCCAGCAGCTTAGGGGTGACAGGGGGGGATGAGCAGTTCTTC. This encodes CASSLGVTGGDEQFF.

Comment on this clonotype: This may be a read error, as it is one base from a much larger clone. This sequence joins TRBV11-3 and TRBJ2-7; 7 bases match TRBD2. From germline, CDR1 is SGHNT and CDR2 YENEEA. The CDR3 has 14 residues. The CDR3 here is CTSSPPRGSHEQYF. The CDR3 region has the DNA TGTACCAGCAGCCCCCCCCGCGGGAGCCACGAGCAGTACTTC.

At least ten counts were recorded for this clonotype. V is TRBV28 and J is TRBJ2-2, with TRBD2 matching 11 bases. Trimming removed 6 bases from V and 5 bases from J; junction bases left unmatched: 11. CDR3 length: 17 amino acids. CDR1 is MDHEN and CDR2 is SYDVKM in the germline V gene. For the CDR3, the DNA is TGTGCCAGCAGAGATAGCGGGAGGGCCCTCGCAACCGGGGAGCTGTTTTTT. Translated: CASRDSGRALATGELFF. Filled out from reference TRBV28 and TRBJ2-2, the complete variable domain reads DVKVTQSSRYLVKRTGEKVFLECVQDMDHENMFWYRQDPGLGLRLIYFSYDVKMKEKGDIPEGYSVSREKKERFSLILESASTNQTSMYLCASRDSGRALATGELFFGEGSRLTVL.

J is TRBJ2-1 and V is TRBV27, with 9 bases that match TRBD2. The J segment lost 12 bases and the V segment lost 3 bases, leaving 9 bases of the junction unmatched. The CDR3 extends over 14 amino acids. Per the germline V gene, CDR1 is MNHEY and CDR2 is SMNVEV (reference sequence). The CDR3 DNA is TGTGCCAGCAGTTTCGGTTCTAGCGGGATGTTGCAGTTCTTC. The encoded protein is CASSFGSSGMLQFF.

This clonotype has a count of ten or more. V gene TRBV30 combines with J gene TRBJ1-2; D is perhaps TRBD1 (6 bases). Germline loops: CDR1 GTSNPN, CDR2 SVGIG (reference sequence). V lost 3 bases and J lost 6, with 14 bases in between. The CDR3 runs to 13 residues. CDR3 DNA sequence: TGTGCCTGGAGCATGACAGGTTTTGATGGCTACACCTTC. Its protein is CAWSMTGFDGYTF.